A selection of T cell receptor beta chains follows, all from one sample in a study of blood T cell repertoires in COVID-19. The table came from immunoSEQ multiplex PCR; TCRdb's copy has only in-frame clones and leaves some out. The sample has approximately 200,000 clones, 85% to 90% seen once; the top ten hold 3% to 4%. Sequencing was performed on PBMCs or T cells enriched from blood (not recorded which). Source of these receptors: a woman between 18 and 29 years old in a cohort exposed to, infected with or recovered from COVID-19 (not recorded which). CDR3s include the opening cysteine and the closing phenylalanine or tryptophan. The D gene is left open where the match is weak. Some rows have no size entry. The others give once, few or many, or a class for an expanded clone.

TRBJ1-1	NA	TRBV5-1	once	CASSLDSTNTEAFF	TGCGCCAGCAGCTTGGACAGTACGAACACTGAAGCTTTCTTT
TRBJ2-5	NA	TRBV19	NA	CASSPRVGTQETQYF	TGTGCCAGTAGCCCCCGGGTAGGAACCCAAGAGACCCAGTACTTC
TRBJ1-5	NA	TRBV4-1	NA	CASSRSQVSGQPQHF	TGCGCCAGCAGCCGGTCACAGGTGTCAGGGCAGCCCCAGCATTTT
TRBJ2-7	NA	TRBV12-3/TRBV12-4	NA	CASSRTVYEQYF	TGTGCCAGCAGTCGGACAGTTTACGAGCAGTACTTC
TRBJ1-1	NA	TRBV7-3	NA	CASSFTGENTEAFF	TGTGCCAGCAGCTTCACGGGTGAGAACACTGAAGCTTTCTTT
TRBJ2-7	NA	TRBV6-4	NA	CASSDSTSYEQYF	TGTGCCAGCAGTGACTCGACTTCCTACGAGCAGTACTTC
TRBJ1-6	NA	TRBV3-1/TRBV3-2	NA	CASSQDSSNSPLHF	TGTGCCAGCAGCCAGGACAGTTCTAATTCACCCCTCCACTTT
TRBJ2-7	NA	TRBV4-1	NA	CASSRGPGSSYEQYF	TGCGCCAGCAGCCGGGGGCCAGGGAGCTCCTACGAGCAGTACTTC
TRBJ1-4	NA	TRBV7-9	NA	CASSLGATNEKLFF	TGTGCCAGCAGCTTAGGAGCAACTAATGAAAAACTGTTTTTT
TRBJ1-4	NA	TRBV4-1	NA	CASSDRGLKVEKLFF	TGCGCCAGCAGCGACCGGGGACTCAAAGTGGAAAAACTGTTTTTT
TRBJ1-6	TRBD1	TRBV4-2	NA	CASSQVQGQDNSPLHF	TGTGCCAGCAGCCAAGTACAGGGGCAGGATAATTCACCCCTCCACTTT
TRBJ1-2	TRBD1	TRBV29-1	NA	CSARDRGFGYTF	TGCAGCGCCCGGGACAGGGGGTTTGGCTACACCTTC
TRBJ2-3	NA	TRBV5-6	NA	CASSFGSPLDTQYF	TGTGCCAGCAGCTTCGGGAGTCCCTTAGATACGCAGTATTTT
TRBJ1-5	TRBD1	TRBV10-3	NA	CAIGDSRDQPQHF	TGTGCCATAGGGGACAGCCGAGATCAGCCCCAGCATTTT
TRBJ2-1	TRBD2	TRBV5-1	NA	CASSPGTSAKSSYNEQFF	TGCGCCAGCAGCCCCGGGACTAGCGCTAAAAGCTCCTACAATGAGCAGTTCTTC
TRBJ2-3	TRBD2	TRBV11-2	NA	CASSLLAGAGDTQYF	TGTGCCAGCAGCCTACTAGCGGGAGCGGGGGATACGCAGTATTTT
TRBJ1-1	NA	TRBV2	NA	CASSEGAGGTEAFF	TGTGCCAGCAGTGAAGGGGCGGGGGGAACTGAAGCTTTCTTT
TRBJ1-6	TRBD1	TRBV18	NA	CASSPFEPGQEHSPLHF	TGTGCCAGCTCACCGTTCGAGCCGGGACAGGAGCATTCACCCCTCCACTTT
TRBJ2-7	NA	TRBV5-6	NA	CASSLALPVTYEQYF	TGTGCCAGCAGCTTGGCGTTACCGGTTACCTACGAGCAGTACTTC
TRBJ2-5	TRBD1	TRBV30	NA	CAWSLNRGETQYF	TGTGCCTGGAGTTTGAACAGGGGAGAGACCCAGTACTTC
TRBJ2-1	NA	TRBV28	NA	CASSLNLGTLTYNEQFF	TGTGCCAGCAGTTTAAACCTCGGGACTCTCACCTACAATGAGCAGTTCTTC
TRBJ2-1	TRBD2	TRBV7-3	NA	CASSLGPSGSLRNEQFF	TGTGCCAGCAGCTTAGGGCCTAGCGGGAGTTTGAGAAATGAGCAGTTCTTC
TRBJ2-1	TRBD1	TRBV7-3	NA	CASSHRDSNEQFF	TGTGCCAGCAGCCACCGGGACAGCAATGAGCAGTTCTTC
TRBJ2-3	NA	TRBV5-1	NA	CASGGTGTDTQYF	TGCGCCAGCGGCGGGACGGGCACAGATACGCAGTATTTT
TRBJ1-2	NA	TRBV28	NA	CASTQGGGKGYTF	TGTGCCAGCACCCAGGGCGGGGGCAAGGGCTACACCTTC
TRBJ1-2	NA	TRBV5-1	NA	CASSSEMLNYGYTF	TGCGCCAGCAGCTCGGAGATGCTTAACTATGGCTACACCTTC
TRBJ1-5	TRBD1	TRBV10-1	few	CASSGTGNQPQHF	TGCGCCAGCAGTGGGACAGGGAATCAGCCCCAGCATTTT
TRBJ2-7	NA	TRBV2	NA	CASRKLVPSYEQYF	TGTGCCAGCAGAAAACTAGTTCCTTCCTACGAGCAGTACTTC
TRBJ2-2	NA	TRBV6-5	NA	CASSYSGLFGGELFF	TGTGCCAGCAGTTACTCGGGACTCTTTGGCGGGGAGCTGTTTTTT
TRBJ2-2	TRBD1	TRBV24-1	NA	CATSDTGTGFLGELFF	TGTGCCACCAGTGATACGGGGACAGGGTTTCTCGGGGAGCTGTTTTTT
TRBJ1-5	NA	TRBV27	NA	CASSDLTELNNQPQHF	TGTGCCAGCAGCGATTTGACAGAGCTCAACAATCAGCCCCAGCATTTT
TRBJ2-4	NA	TRBV4-1	NA	CASSQGQGLAKNIQYF	TGCGCCAGCAGCCAAGGACAGGGACTGGCCAAAAACATTCAGTACTTC
TRBJ1-1	NA	TRBV7-2	NA	CASSTPGTGTEAFF	TGTGCCAGCAGCACGCCAGGAACCGGCACTGAAGCTTTCTTT
TRBJ2-7	TRBD1	TRBV18	NA	CASSARDRDEQYF	TGTGCCAGCTCAGCCCGGGACAGGGATGAGCAGTACTTC
TRBJ1-2	TRBD1	TRBV12-3/TRBV12-4	NA	CASSPTGSYGYTF	TGTGCCAGCAGTCCGACAGGGAGCTATGGCTACACCTTC
TRBJ2-2	NA	TRBV7-9	NA	CASPLPGAEGSGELFF	TGTGCCAGCCCCCTCCCCGGAGCGGAAGGGAGCGGGGAGCTGTTTTTT